The rows below give T cell receptor beta chains drawn from one sample of a study of shared clonotypes between healthy human individuals. Profiled with immunoSEQ multiplex PCR; TCRdb holds only in-frame clones, not every one. The table records about 2.4 million clones, approximately 93% of them present only once. The sample taken for sequencing was naive CD4+ T cells from PBMCs. The receptors here all came from a man between 18 and 29 years old in good health. Some clones in this sample may be carry-over from other donors' samples. The CDR3 runs from the conserved cysteine through the conserved F or W. A D gene is named only where the DNA matches it firmly.

TRBV6-5	.	15	TRBJ1-1	CASTTVGRSNTEAFF
TRBV6-6	TRBD2	16	TRBJ2-5	CASTPVPGLGGETQYF
TRBV10-2	.	14	TRBJ2-1	CASSEWGKSGEQFF
TRBV11-2	.	15	TRBJ1-2	CASSLDQEGLNRYTF
TRBV6-5	.	15	TRBJ1-5	CASSYSARGNQPQHF
TRBV9	TRBD1	14	TRBJ1-2	CASSSDRGAYGYTF
TRBV10-3	.	15	TRBJ1-3	CAISEGRLTGNTIYF
TRBV10-3	.	15	TRBJ1-3	CAISELETAGNTIYF
TRBV5-4	TRBD1	13	TRBJ1-1	CASSSQTQGETFF
TRBV14	.	12	TRBJ1-1	CASSKLNTEAFF
TRBV4-3	.	18	TRBJ2-1	CASSQEERGRKLYNEQFF
TRBV4-2	TRBD1	14	TRBJ1-2	CASSQEQGNYGYTF
TRBV28	.	14	TRBJ2-5	CASSLFGVGETQYF
TRBV18	.	16	TRBJ2-3	CASSPQSSLTSDTQYF
TRBV14	TRBD1	13	TRBJ2-1	CASSLISGTGKFF
TRBV2	.	15	TRBJ2-6	CASRARGLGANVLTF
TRBV27	TRBD2	15	TRBJ2-2	CASSPRGDGTGELFF
TRBV18	.	15	TRBJ2-3	CASSPQAGARDTQYF
TRBV27	.	18	TRBJ1-5	CASSPSKDRLYSNQPQHF